This T cell receptor beta chain stems from a study of blood T cell repertoires in COVID-19. Study-wide context: PBMCs, B-cell-depleted T cells, or T cells were the source of the cDNA or gDNA that made up the material.

Per the original data handling: Amplified reference gene primers provided the basis for estimating nucleated cell counts. The table came from immunoSEQ multiplex PCR; TCRdb's copy has only in-frame clones and leaves some out. D and trimming come from the DNA, and the V and J calls and clone size come from that table. The profile shows about 150,000 clones, around 81% of them singletons. Material: peripheral blood. This sequence was found in a woman aged 40 to 55 with active or convalescent COVID-19.

The CDR3 reads CASTPPSGNTEAFF. For the CDR3, the DNA is TGTGCCAGCACCCCCCCCTCGGGGAACACTGAAGCTTTCTTT. The rearrangement joins TRBV7-8 to TRBJ1-1; unclear D gene. The V and J ends lost 7 bases and 1 base respectively, with 13 bases between them. CDR3 length equals 14 residues. The germline gives CDR1 SGHVS, CDR2 FQNEAQ.